The following is a TCR beta chain sequence with its context. This entry belongs to a study of low-dose radiotherapy and immunotherapy resistance in tumors. TRAV- and TRBV-specific primers primed first-strand cDNA, covering alpha and beta chains. PCR amplification of the TCRs was performed with Phusion for approximately 20 PCR cycles, and it relied on a constant-region primer together with a V-primer adapter. Using its own MiXCR run on the reads, TCRdb lists one record per CDR3 protein. The table has tens of thousands of distinct CDR3 sequences, around 30% seen once; the top ten hold around 4%. Germline assignment: CDR1 SGHRS and CDR2 YFSETQ. The V end lost 0 bases, the J end lost 7 bases, and 17 bases lay between the germline ends. The CDR3 runs 16 residues. The time point here: before trial treatment.

The V gene is TRBV5-1, the J gene TRBJ2-1; D perhaps matches TRBD2 (5 bases). The TCR sequence derives from a male donor with gallbladder cancer. Specimen: PBMCs, collected before treatment. This CDR3 is CASSLGSSGKRNEQFF. CDR3 DNA: TGCGCCAGCAGCTTGGGATCGTCCGGGAAGAGGAATGAGCAGTTCTTC.